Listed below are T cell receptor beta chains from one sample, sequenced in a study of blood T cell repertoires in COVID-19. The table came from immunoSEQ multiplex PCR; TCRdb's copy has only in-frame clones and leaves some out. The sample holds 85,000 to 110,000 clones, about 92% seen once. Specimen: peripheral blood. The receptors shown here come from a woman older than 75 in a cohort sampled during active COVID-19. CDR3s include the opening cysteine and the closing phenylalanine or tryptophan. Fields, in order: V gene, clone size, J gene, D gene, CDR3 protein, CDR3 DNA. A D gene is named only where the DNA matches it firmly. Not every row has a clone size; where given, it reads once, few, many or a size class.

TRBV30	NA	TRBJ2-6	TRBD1	CAWSPRTTGTGPSGANVLTF	TGTGCCTGGAGTCCCAGGACTACCGGGACAGGGCCCTCTGGGGCCAACGTCCTGACTTTC
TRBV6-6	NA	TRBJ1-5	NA	CASSQSNQPQHF	TGTGCCAGCTCCCAGAGCAATCAGCCCCAGCATTTT
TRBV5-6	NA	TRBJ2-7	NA	CASSLGGTPMYEQYF	TGTGCCAGCAGCTTAGGCGGGACTCCGATGTACGAGCAGTACTTC
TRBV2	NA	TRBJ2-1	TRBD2	CASRPRSGVAPGEQFF	TGTGCCAGCCGTCCAAGGAGCGGGGTCGCCCCCGGGGAGCAGTTCTTC
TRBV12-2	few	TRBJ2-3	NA	CASPFPGGPSDTQYF	TGTGCAAGCCCTTTTCCCGGGGGTCCCTCCGATACGCAGTATTTT
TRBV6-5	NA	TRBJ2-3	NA	CASSTPGRETQYF	TGTGCCAGCAGTACCCCCGGAAGGGAGACGCAGTATTTT
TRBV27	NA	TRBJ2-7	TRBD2	CATLKPGLTSYEQYF	TGTGCCACCCTGAAACCGGGACTAACATCCTACGAGCAGTACTTC
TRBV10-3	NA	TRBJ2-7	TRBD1	CAIKGQGDDEQYF	TGTGCCATAAAGGGACAGGGCGACGACGAGCAGTACTTC
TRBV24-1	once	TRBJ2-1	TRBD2	CATSERSGSQQFF	TGTGCCACCAGTGAAAGAAGCGGGAGTCAGCAGTTCTTC
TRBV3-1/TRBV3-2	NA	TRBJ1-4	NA	CASSQDRRLREKLFF	TGTGCCAGCAGCCAAGATCGGCGGCTTAGGGAAAAACTGTTTTTT
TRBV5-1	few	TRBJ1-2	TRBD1	CASSSGPQGAQDGYTF	TGCGCCAGCAGCTCAGGACCCCAGGGGGCGCAGGATGGCTACACCTTC
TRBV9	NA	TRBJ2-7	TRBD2	CASSVGLAETYEQYF	TGTGCCAGCAGCGTAGGCCTAGCGGAGACCTACGAGCAGTACTTC
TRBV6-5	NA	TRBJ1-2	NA	CASSYSGGVGGYTF	TGTGCCAGCAGTTACTCTGGGGGGGTCGGAGGCTACACCTTC
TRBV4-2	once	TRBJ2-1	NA	CASSQDRGYNEQFF	TGTGCCAGCAGCCAAGATAGAGGCTACAATGAGCAGTTCTTC
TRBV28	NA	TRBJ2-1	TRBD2	CAGRTSGSSYNEQFF	TGTGCCGGCCGGACTAGCGGGAGCTCCTACAATGAGCAGTTCTTC
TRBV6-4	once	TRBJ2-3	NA	CASSSRVTDTQYF	TGTGCCAGCAGTTCGCGGGTCACAGATACGCAGTATTTT
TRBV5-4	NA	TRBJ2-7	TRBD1	CASSLGQGPYEQYF	TGTGCCAGCAGTCTCGGACAGGGACCCTACGAGCAGTACTTC
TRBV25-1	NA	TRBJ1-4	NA	CASSDSLGRRGEKLFF	TGTGCCAGCAGTGACTCGTTAGGCCGGCGAGGGGAAAAACTGTTTTTT
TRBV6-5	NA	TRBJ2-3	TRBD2	CASSRSGVSTDTQYF	TGTGCCAGCAGTCGCAGCGGGGTTAGCACAGATACGCAGTATTTT
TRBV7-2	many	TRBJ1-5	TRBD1	CASSSDRDQPQHF	TGTGCCAGCAGCTCCGACAGGGATCAGCCCCAGCATTTT
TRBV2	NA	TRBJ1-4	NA	CASGRGTNEKLFF	TGTGCCAGCGGTCGGGGTACTAATGAAAAACTGTTTTTT
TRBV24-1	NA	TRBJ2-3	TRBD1	CATSDRTGRTDTQYF	TGTGCCACCAGTGACCGGACAGGGCGCACAGATACGCAGTATTTT
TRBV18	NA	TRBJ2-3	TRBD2	CASSPMTSGRSGIPDTQYF	TGTGCCAGCTCACCCATGACTAGCGGGAGAAGCGGAATCCCAGATACGCAGTATTTT
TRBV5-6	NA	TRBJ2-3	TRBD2	CASSLISGTTVDTQYF	TGTGCCAGCAGCCTAATCAGCGGGACGACGGTAGATACGCAGTATTTT
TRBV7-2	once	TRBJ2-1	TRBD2	CASARGGVSYNEQFF	TGTGCCAGCGCTCGCGGGGGGGTTTCCTACAATGAGCAGTTCTTC
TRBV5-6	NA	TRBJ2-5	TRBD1	CASNQQGKEGTQYF	TGTGCCAGTAACCAACAGGGGAAGGAAGGGACCCAGTACTTC
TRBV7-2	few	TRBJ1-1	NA	CASSGGAFEAFF	TGTGCCAGCAGTGGAGGGGCGTTTGAAGCTTTCTTT
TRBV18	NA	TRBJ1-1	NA	CASSPDLNTEAFF	TGTGCCAGCTCGCCAGATCTAAACACTGAAGCTTTCTTT
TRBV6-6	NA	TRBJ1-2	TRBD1	CASEKPDRLNGYTF	TGTGCCAGCGAGAAACCGGACAGGCTAAACGGCTACACCTTC
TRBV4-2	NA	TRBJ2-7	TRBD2	CASSQEGTSGSSYEQYF	TGTGCCAGCAGCCAAGAAGGAACTAGCGGAAGCTCCTACGAGCAGTACTTC
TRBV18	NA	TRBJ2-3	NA	CASSPGDGDTQYF	TGTGCCAGCTCACCCGGCGACGGGGATACGCAGTATTTT
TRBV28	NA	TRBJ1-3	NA	CASSLSGRLGEGNTIYF	TGTGCCAGCAGTTTATCAGGGAGGTTGGGGGAAGGAAACACCATATATTTT
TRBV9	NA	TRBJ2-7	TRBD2	CASSVGSSGSYEQYF	TGTGCCAGCAGCGTAGGATCGAGCGGGAGCTACGAGCAGTACTTC
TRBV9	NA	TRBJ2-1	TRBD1	CASGRTGVYEQFF	TGTGCCAGCGGGCGGACAGGGGTATATGAGCAGTTCTTC
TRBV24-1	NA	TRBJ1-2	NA	CATSHADNYGYTF	TGTGCCACCAGTCACGCGGATAACTATGGCTACACCTTC
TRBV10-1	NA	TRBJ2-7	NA	CASSEEGGNEQYF	TGCGCCAGCAGTGAGGAGGGTGGGAACGAGCAGTACTTC
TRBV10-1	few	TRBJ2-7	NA	CASSDSIYEQYF	TGCGCCAGCAGTGACAGTATCTACGAGCAGTACTTC
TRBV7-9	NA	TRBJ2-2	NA	CASSFTQSGELFF	TGTGCCAGCAGCTTTACCCAGTCCGGGGAGCTGTTTTTT
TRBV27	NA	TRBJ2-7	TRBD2	CASSRGTSGNEQYF	TGTGCCAGCAGTCGGGGGACTAGCGGGAACGAGCAGTACTTC
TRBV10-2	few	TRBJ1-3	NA	CASSDRQGEASGNTIYF	TGCGCCAGCAGTGACCGCCAGGGCGAGGCCTCTGGAAACACCATATATTTT
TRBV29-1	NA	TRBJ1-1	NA	CSAPGVGDTEAFF	TGCAGCGCCCCGGGTGTAGGTGACACTGAAGCTTTCTTT
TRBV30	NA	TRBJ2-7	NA	CAWSVDSNYEQYF	TGTGCCTGGAGTGTAGACAGCAACTACGAGCAGTACTTC
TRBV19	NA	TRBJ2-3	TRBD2	CASSGTSGSTDTQYF	TGTGCCAGTAGTGGGACTAGCGGTAGCACAGATACGCAGTATTTT
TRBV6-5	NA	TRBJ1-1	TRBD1	CASSATGGTEAFF	TGTGCCAGCAGCGCCACAGGGGGCACTGAAGCTTTCTTT
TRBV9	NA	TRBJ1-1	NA	CASSVVGTPNTEAFF	TGTGCCAGCAGCGTAGTGGGCACTCCAAACACTGAAGCTTTCTTT
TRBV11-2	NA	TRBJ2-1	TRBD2	CASSLDRVAGVAEQFF	TGTGCCAGCAGCTTAGATAGGGTAGCGGGGGTGGCTGAGCAGTTCTTC
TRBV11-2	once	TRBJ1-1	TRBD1	CASSLGTGQQGTEAFF	TGTGCCAGCAGCTTAGGTACTGGGCAACAGGGGACTGAAGCTTTCTTT
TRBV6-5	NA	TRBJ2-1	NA	CASSYSTGLRNNEQFF	TGTGCCAGCAGTTACTCGACGGGACTCCGTAACAATGAGCAGTTCTTC
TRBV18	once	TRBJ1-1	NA	CASSPFTSEGAEAFF	TGTGCCAGCTCACCGTTTACATCTGAAGGGGCTGAAGCTTTCTTT
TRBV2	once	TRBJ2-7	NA	CASSGQYYEQYF	TGTGCCAGCAGTGGGCAGTACTACGAGCAGTACTTC
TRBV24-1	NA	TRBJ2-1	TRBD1	CATSDRTGGAYNEQFF	TGTGCCACCAGTGATCGGACAGGGGGTGCCTACAATGAGCAGTTCTTC
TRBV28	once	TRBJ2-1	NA	CASDDSMGSYNEQFF	TGTGCCAGTGATGACAGTATGGGCTCCTACAATGAGCAGTTCTTC
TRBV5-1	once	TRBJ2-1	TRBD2	CASSSAGAEQFF	TGCGCCAGCAGCTCAGCGGGAGCCGAGCAGTTCTTC
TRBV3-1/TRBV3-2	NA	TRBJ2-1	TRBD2	CASSLTSGGYNEQFF	TGTGCCAGCAGCCTGACTAGCGGGGGTTACAATGAGCAGTTCTTC
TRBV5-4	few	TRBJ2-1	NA	CASSSTLSSYNEQFF	TGTGCCAGCAGTTCTACCTTGAGCTCCTACAATGAGCAGTTCTTC
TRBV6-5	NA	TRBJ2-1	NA	CASWVGGSEQFF	TGTGCCAGTTGGGTCGGGGGAAGTGAGCAGTTCTTC
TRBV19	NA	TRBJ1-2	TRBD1	CASRTGTDSYGYTF	TGTGCCAGTAGGACCGGGACAGACTCATATGGCTACACCTTC